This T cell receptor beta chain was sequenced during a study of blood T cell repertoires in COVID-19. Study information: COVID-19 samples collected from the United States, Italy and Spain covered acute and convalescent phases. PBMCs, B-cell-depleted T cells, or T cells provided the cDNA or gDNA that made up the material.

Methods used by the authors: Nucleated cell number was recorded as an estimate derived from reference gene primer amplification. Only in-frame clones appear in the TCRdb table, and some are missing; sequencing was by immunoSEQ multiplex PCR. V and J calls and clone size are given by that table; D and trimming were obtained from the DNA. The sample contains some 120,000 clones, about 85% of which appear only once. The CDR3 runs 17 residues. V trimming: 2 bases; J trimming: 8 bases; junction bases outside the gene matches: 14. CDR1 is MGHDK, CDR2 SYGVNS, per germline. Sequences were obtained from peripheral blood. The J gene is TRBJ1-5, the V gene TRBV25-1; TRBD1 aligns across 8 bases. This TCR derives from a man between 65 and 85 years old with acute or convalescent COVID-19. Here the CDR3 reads CASSEPLPQGAVEPQHF. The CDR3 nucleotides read TGTGCCAGCAGTGAACCTTTACCCCAGGGGGCAGTTGAGCCCCAGCATTTT.